The 18 T cell receptor beta chains in this list originate from one sample, sequenced in a study of blood T cell repertoires in COVID-19 (TCRdb year 2020). The library came from the immunoSEQ multiplex PCR assay. This is the immuneACCESS table as TCRdb keeps it, with only in-frame sequences that have V and J called. A part of the clones is gone; compared with another copy, unresolved V genes explain less than half, and the rest is unexplained. The table for this sample lists about 170,000 clones; 80% to 85% of them were counted only once. The biggest ten clones account for under 3% of the sample. Sequencing input: peripheral blood. Every receptor here comes from a human donor with acute or convalescent COVID-19. The donor label of this sample is uncertain.

This chain connects TRBV27 to TRBJ1-1; TRBD1 matches at 10 bases. Looked up from germline, CDR1 is MNHEY and CDR2 is SMNVEV (reference sequence). CDR3 size: 13 residues. With 4 bases clipped from V and 4 bases from J, the junction kept 0 bases outside the gene matches. The CDR3 DNA reads as TGTGCCAGCAGTTGGACAGGGGGCACTGAAGCTTTCTTT. This sequence encodes CASSWTGGTEAFF.

This chain links TRBV14 with TRBJ1-2; 9 bases are a match to TRBD1. With 6 bases clipped from V and 6 bases from J, the junction kept 11 bases outside the gene matches. Germline CDR1 SGHDN, CDR2 FVKESK. The CDR3 loop spans 15 amino acids. CDR3: CASRPSGTGWHGYTF. The DNA for the CDR3 is TGTGCCAGCAGGCCTTCCGGGACAGGGTGGCATGGCTACACCTTC.

CDR3 amino acids: CASSDRYGYTF. The CDR3 bases are TGCGCCAGCAGTGACCGCTATGGCTACACCTTC. The chain has TRBV10-2 and TRBJ1-2, with D unresolved. This CDR3 region has 11 residues. Trimming cost V 3 bases and J 4 bases, with 3 bases left between them. The germline CDR1 and CDR2 sequences are WSHSY and SAAADI.

The count of this clone is one. Germline and junction disagree at one end, which may indicate a read error. The V gene is TRBV19, the J gene TRBJ1-2; D is undetermined. The CDR3 is made up of 14 amino acids. Germline CDR1 and CDR2: LNHDA and SQIVND (reference sequence). CDR3 in DNA: TGTGCCAGTAGTTTAGAAACAACTAACTATGGCTACACCTTC. As protein: CASSLETTNYGYTF. Full variable domain (outside the CDR3, taken from reference TRBV19 and TRBJ1-2): DGGITQSPKYLFRKEGQNVTLSCEQNLNHDAMYWYRQDPGQGLRLIYYSQIVNDFQKGDIAEGYSVSREKKESFPLTVTSAQKNPTAFYLCASSLETTNYGYTFGSGTRLTVV.

Note on this clone: Other nucleotide sequences in the sample specify the same CDR3. The V call is TRBV9, the J call TRBJ2-3, with 7 nucleotides matching TRBD2. CDR1 and CDR2 from the germline V gene are SGDLS and YYNGEE. Trimming cost V 0 bases and J 1 base; bases outside gene matches: 5. The CDR3 extends over 16 amino acids. In DNA form, the CDR3 reads TGTGCCAGCAGCGTAGGGTCTAGCGGACGCACAGATACGCAGTATTTT. Protein: CASSVGSSGRTDTQYF. Using reference TRBV9 and TRBJ2-3 for the parts outside the CDR3, the full variable domain is DSGVTQTPKHLITATGQRVTLRCSPRSGDLSVYWYQQSLDQGLQFLIQYYNGEERAKGNILERFSAQQFPDLHSELNLSSLELGDSALYFCASSVGSSGRTDTQYFGPGTRLTVL.

The chain combines TRBV9 with TRBJ1-2; maybe TRBD1 (5 bases). Germline loops: CDR1 SGDLS, CDR2 YYNGEE. The CDR3 covers 16 residues. The germline V and J ends were trimmed by 4 bases and 4 bases, with 20 bases remaining between them. CDR3: CASSPQERTLLYGYTF. CDR3 nucleotides: TGTGCCAGCAGCCCCCAAGAGAGGACACTACTCTATGGCTACACCTTC.

This chain joins TRBV19 and TRBJ1-1, with a weak D call TRBD1 (5 bases). Germline V gene data show CDR1 as LNHDA and CDR2 as SQIVND (reference sequence). The CDR3 is made up of 16 amino acids. The V gene lost 3 bases and the J gene lost 5 bases, with 19 bases spanning the gap. The CDR3 is CASSIGGSVSGTEAFF. In DNA form, the CDR3 reads TGTGCCAGTAGTATTGGGGGGTCCGTCTCGGGGACTGAAGCTTTCTTT.

The chain has TRBV3-1 (or the pseudogene TRBV3-2) and TRBJ1-1; D remains unclear. The length of the CDR3 is 15 residues. Trimming removed 1 base at V and 1 base at J, with 10 bases between. The germline V gene encodes CDR1 LGHDT and CDR2 YNNKEL (reference sequence). The CDR3 is CASSQVSGGNTEAFF. The CDR3 DNA follows: TGTGCCAGCAGCCAAGTAAGTGGCGGGAACACTGAAGCTTTCTTT.

The chain links TRBV18 to TRBJ1-6; D is perhaps TRBD1 (5 bases). Germline V CDR1 and CDR2: KGHSH, LQKENI. This CDR3 is built from 16 residues. Trimming took off 3 bases at V and 10 bases at J, with 19 bases between the two ends. CDR3 DNA: TGTGCCAGCTCACCCCCTGGTGGGGGGAGCGGGTCACCCCTCCACTTT. Its translation: CASSPPGGGSGSPLHF.

The chain carries TRBV6-1 and TRBJ1-5; D is possibly TRBD1 (5 bases). Between the trimmed V and J ends, which lost 2 bases and 1 base, there was a span of 12 bases. Germline CDR1 MNHNS, CDR2 SASEGT. This CDR3 has 16 residues. Here the CDR3 DNA reads TGTGCCAGCAGTGAATTTCAGACAGTCAGCAATCAGCCCCAGCATTTT. This encodes CASSEFQTVSNQPQHF.

V usage is TRBV5-6 and J usage is TRBJ2-2; D uncertain. Looked up from germline, CDR1 is SGHDT and CDR2 is YYEEEE. The CDR3 sequence is 13 residues long. V lost 1 base, J lost 7 bases, and 8 bases lay in between. The CDR3 DNA follows: TGTGCCAGCAGCTTGCCCAGCGTCGGGGAGCTGTTTTTT. The encoded protein is CASSLPSVGELFF.

This chain connects TRBV5-1 to TRBJ2-7; D is uncertain. V was trimmed by 0 bases and J by 7 bases, leaving 14 bases between them. The CDR3 is 14 amino acids. The germline V gene encodes CDR1 SGHRS and CDR2 YFSETQ. The CDR3 loop is CASSLVAPPREQYF. In nucleotides, the CDR3 is TGCGCCAGCAGCTTGGTCGCTCCTCCGCGGGAGCAGTACTTC. Full variable domain (rest looked up from reference TRBV5-1 and TRBJ2-7): KAGVTQTPRYLIKTRGQQVTLSCSPISGHRSVSWYQQTPGQGLQFLFEYFSETQRNKGNFPGRFSGRQFSNSRSEMNVSTLELGDSALYLCASSLVAPPREQYFGPGTRLTVT.

The chain employs TRBV9 and TRBJ2-1; no clear D. Looked up from germline, CDR1 is SGDLS and CDR2 is YYNGEE. The CDR3 covers 13 residues. Trimming stripped 0 bases from V and 6 bases from J, with 7 bases between. In DNA, the CDR3 is TGTGCCAGCAGCGTAGTCTCTCCCAATGAGCAGTTCTTC. It translates to CASSVVSPNEQFF.

The CDR3 coding sequence is TGTGCCAGCAGTCGAAAACAGGGCCTGAACACCGGGGAGCTGTTTTTT. Its translation is CASSRKQGLNTGELFF. The gene calls are TRBV7-9 and TRBJ2-2; perhaps TRBD1 as D (6 bases). The germline CDR1 and CDR2 sequences are SEHNR and FQNEAQ (reference sequence). V lost 6 bases and J lost 1, with 15 bases in between. This CDR3 has 16 amino acids.

The chain links TRBV28 to TRBJ1-2; tentative D call: TRBD1 (6 bases). This CDR3 region has 13 residues. V was trimmed by 7 bases and J by 8 bases, leaving 17 bases between them. Germline V gene data show CDR1 as MDHEN and CDR2 as SYDVKM. CDR3 DNA: TGTGCCAGCACTCTTCAGGGGTCATGGGGCTACACCTTC. This codes for CASTLQGSWGYTF.

This clone was detected a few times. The V call is TRBV28, the J call TRBJ2-1; 9 bases are a match to TRBD2. Trimming cost V 4 bases and J 6 bases; bases outside gene matches: 19. The CDR3 extends over 19 amino acids. The germline CDR1 and CDR2 sequences are MDHEN and SYDVKM. The CDR3 coding sequence is TGTGCCAGCAGTTCGCTCGGGGGGGGACTAGCCGGAAGATTCAATGAGCAGTTCTTC. This translates into CASSSLGGGLAGRFNEQFF.

V and J are TRBV4-2 and TRBJ2-7; 7 nucleotides line up with TRBD1. Unmatched junction bases numbered 6, after V lost 5 bases and J lost 2 bases. The germline V gene has CDR1 LGHNA and CDR2 YNFKEQ. This CDR3 comprises 14 residues. CDR3 coding DNA: TGTGCCAGCAGCGCTTGGACAGGTCCCTACGAGCAGTACTTC. The encoded protein is CASSAWTGPYEQYF.

This clone has only a few counts. V and J are TRBV6-5 and TRBJ2-7; 10 bases fit TRBD1. The V gene's germline CDR1 is MNHEY and CDR2 SVGAGI. This CDR3 region has 14 residues. The J segment lost 2 bases and the V segment lost 6 bases, leaving 4 bases of the junction unmatched. CDR3 loop: CASRKTGGTYEQYF. Here the CDR3 DNA reads TGTGCCAGCAGGAAGACAGGGGGCACCTACGAGCAGTACTTC.